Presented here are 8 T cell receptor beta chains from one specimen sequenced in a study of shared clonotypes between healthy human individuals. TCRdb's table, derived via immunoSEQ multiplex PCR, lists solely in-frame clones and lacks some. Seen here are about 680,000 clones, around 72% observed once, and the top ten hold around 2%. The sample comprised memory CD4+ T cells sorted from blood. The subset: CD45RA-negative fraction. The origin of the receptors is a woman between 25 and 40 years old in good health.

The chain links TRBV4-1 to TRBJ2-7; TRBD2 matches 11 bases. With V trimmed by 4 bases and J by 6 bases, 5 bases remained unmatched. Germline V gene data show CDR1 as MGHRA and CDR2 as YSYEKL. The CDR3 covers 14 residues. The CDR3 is CASSPRLAGLEQYF. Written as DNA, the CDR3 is TGCGCCAGCAGCCCGAGACTAGCGGGACTCGAGCAGTACTTC.

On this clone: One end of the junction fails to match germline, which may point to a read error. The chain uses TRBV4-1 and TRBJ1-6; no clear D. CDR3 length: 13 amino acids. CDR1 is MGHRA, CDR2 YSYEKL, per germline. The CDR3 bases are TGTGCCAGCAGCCAAGCCATGGGGTCACCCCTCCACTTT. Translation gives CASSQAMGSPLHF.

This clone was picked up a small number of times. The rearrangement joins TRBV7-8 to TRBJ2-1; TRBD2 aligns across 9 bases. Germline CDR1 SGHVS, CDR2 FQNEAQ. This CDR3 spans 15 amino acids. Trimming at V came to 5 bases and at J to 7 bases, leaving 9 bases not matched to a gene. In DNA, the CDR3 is TGTGCCAGCAGCCCCCCCGGGACTAGCAGGAATGAGCAGTTCTTC. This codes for CASSPPGTSRNEQFF.

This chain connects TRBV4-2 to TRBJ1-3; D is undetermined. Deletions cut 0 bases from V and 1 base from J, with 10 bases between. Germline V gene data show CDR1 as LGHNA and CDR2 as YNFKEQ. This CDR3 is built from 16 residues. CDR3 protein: CASSQDLSGSGNTIYF. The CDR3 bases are TGTGCCAGCAGCCAAGATCTTTCGGGATCTGGAAACACCATATATTTT.

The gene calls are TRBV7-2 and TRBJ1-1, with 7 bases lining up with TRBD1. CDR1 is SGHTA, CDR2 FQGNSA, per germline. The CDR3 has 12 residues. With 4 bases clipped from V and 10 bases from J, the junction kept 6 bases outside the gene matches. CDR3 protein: CASSYQGGLAFF. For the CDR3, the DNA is TGTGCCAGCAGCTACCAGGGGGGTTTAGCTTTCTTT.

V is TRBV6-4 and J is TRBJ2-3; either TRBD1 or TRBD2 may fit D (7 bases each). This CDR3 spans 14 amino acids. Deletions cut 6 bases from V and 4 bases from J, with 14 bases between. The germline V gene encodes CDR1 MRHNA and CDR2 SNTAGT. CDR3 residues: CASSRQGGADTQYF. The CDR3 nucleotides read TGTGCCAGCAGCCGACAGGGAGGGGCAGATACGCAGTATTTT.

As DNA, the CDR3 is TGTGCCACCTCGGGAGGTCCGGGGGACAATGAGCAGTTCTTC. It encodes CATSGGPGDNEQFF. The chain uses TRBV7-9 and TRBJ2-1; the match to TRBD2 covers 7 bases. Germline CDR1 reads SEHNR; CDR2 reads FQNEAQ (reference sequence). V lost 10 bases, J lost 5 bases, and 11 bases stayed unmatched. The CDR3 has 14 amino acids.

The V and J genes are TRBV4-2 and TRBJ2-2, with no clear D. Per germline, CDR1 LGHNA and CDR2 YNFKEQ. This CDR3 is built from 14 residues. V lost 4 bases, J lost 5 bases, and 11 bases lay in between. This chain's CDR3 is CASSLSTQTGELFF. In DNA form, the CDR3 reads TGTGCCAGCAGCCTCTCGACTCAAACCGGGGAGCTGTTTTTT.